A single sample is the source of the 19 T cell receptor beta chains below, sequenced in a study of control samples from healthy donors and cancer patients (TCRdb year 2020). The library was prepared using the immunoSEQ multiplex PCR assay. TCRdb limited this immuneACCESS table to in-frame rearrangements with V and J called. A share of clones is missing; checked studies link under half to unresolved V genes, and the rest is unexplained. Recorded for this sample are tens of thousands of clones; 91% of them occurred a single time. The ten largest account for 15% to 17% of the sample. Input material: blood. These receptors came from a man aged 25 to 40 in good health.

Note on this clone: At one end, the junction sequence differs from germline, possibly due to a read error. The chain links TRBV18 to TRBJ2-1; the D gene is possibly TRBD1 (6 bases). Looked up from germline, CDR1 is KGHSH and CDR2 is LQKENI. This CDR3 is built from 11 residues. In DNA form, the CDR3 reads TGTGCCAGCTCACGGGACAAGGAGCAGTTCTTC. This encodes CASSRDKEQFF.

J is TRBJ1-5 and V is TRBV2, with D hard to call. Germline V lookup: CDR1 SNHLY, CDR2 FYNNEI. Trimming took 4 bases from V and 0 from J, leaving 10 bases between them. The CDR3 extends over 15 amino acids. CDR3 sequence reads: CASSVEGLSNQPQHF. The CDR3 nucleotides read TGTGCCAGCAGTGTTGAAGGGCTTAGCAATCAGCCCCAGCATTTT.

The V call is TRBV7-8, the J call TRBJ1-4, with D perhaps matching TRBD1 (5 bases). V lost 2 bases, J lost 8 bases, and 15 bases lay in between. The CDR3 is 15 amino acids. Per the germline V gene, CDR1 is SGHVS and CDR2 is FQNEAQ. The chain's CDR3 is CASSLRARETEKLFF. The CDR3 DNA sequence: TGTGCCAGCAGCTTAAGAGCCAGGGAAACGGAAAAACTGTTTTTT.

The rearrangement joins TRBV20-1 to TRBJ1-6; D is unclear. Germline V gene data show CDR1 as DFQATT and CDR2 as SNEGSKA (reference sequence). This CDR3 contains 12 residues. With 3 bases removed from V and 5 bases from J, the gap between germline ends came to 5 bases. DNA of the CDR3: TGCAGTGCTAGTGCCCATAATTCACCCCTCCACTTT. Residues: CSASAHNSPLHF.

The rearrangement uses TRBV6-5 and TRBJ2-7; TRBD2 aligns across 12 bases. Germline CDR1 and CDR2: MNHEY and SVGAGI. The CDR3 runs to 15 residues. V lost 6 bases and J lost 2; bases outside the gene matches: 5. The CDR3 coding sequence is TGTGCCAGCAGACGACTAGCGGGGGCCCCCTACGAGCAGTACTTC. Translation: CASRRLAGAPYEQYF.

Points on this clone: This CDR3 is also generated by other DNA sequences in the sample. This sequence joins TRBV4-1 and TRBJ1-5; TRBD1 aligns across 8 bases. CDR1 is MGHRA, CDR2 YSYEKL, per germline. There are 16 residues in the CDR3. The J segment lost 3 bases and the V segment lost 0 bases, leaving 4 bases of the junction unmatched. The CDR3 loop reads CASSQDPTGVNQPQHF. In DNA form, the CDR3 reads TGCGCCAGCAGCCAAGATCCGACAGGGGTCAATCAGCCCCAGCATTTT.

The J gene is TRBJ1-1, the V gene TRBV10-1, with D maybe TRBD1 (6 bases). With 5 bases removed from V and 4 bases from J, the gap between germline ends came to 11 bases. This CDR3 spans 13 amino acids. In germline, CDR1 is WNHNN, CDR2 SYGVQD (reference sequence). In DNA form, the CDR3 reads TGCGCCAGCAGTCCTACAGGGTCCACTGAAGCTTTCTTT. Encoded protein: CASSPTGSTEAFF.

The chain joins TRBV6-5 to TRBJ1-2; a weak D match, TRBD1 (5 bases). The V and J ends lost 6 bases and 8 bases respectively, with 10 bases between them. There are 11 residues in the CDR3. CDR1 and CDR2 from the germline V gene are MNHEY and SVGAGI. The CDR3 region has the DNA TGTGCCAGCAGCAGGGATATAGGCTACACCTTC. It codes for CASSRDIGYTF.

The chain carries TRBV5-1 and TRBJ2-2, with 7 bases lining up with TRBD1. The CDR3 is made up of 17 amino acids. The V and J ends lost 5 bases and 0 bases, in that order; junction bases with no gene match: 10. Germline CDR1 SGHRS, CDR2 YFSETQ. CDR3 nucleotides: TGCGCCAGCAGATTGAACTCGGGACAGTCGAACACCGGGGAGCTGTTTTTT. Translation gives CASRLNSGQSNTGELFF.

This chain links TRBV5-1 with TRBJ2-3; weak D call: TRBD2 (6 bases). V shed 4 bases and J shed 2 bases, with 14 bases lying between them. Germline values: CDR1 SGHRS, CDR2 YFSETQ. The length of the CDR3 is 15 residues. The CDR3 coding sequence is TGCGCCAGCAGCACAACCGGGACTGCCACAGATACGCAGTATTTT. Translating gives CASSTTGTATDTQYF. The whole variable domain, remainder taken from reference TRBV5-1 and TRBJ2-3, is KAGVTQTPRYLIKTRGQQVTLSCSPISGHRSVSWYQQTPGQGLQFLFEYFSETQRNKGNFPGRFSGRQFSNSRSEMNVSTLELGDSALYLCASSTTGTATDTQYFGPGTRLTVL.

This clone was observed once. DNA for the CDR3: TGTGCCAGCAGTTTAGCGGAGAAAGAGACCCAGTACTTC. It specifies CASSLAEKETQYF. This chain connects TRBV12-3 or TRBV12-4 to TRBJ2-5; D gene unclear. The CDR3 is 13 amino acids. Trimming left V 0 bases short and J 3 bases short, with 5 bases between.

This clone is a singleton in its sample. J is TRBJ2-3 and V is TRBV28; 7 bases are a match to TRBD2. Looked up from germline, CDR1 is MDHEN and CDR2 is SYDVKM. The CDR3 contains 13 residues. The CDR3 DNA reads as TGTGCGGGCGGGGGTTCTCCTGCGGATACGCAGTATTTT. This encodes CAGGGSPADTQYF.

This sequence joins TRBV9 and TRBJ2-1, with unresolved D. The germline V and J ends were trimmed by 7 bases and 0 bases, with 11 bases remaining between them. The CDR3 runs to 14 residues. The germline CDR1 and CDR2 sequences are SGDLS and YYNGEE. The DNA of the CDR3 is TGTGCCAGCCATGACGGTAGCTCCTACAATGAGCAGTTCTTC. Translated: CASHDGSSYNEQFF. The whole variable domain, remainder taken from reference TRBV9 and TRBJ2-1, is DSGVTQTPKHLITATGQRVTLRCSPRSGDLSVYWYQQSLDQGLQFLIQYYNGEERAKGNILERFSAQQFPDLHSELNLSSLELGDSALYFCASHDGSSYNEQFFGPGTRLTVL.

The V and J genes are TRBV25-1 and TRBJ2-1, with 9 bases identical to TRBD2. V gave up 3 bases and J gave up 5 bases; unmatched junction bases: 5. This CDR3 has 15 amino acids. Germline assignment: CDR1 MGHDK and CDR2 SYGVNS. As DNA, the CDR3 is TGTGCCAGCAGTGAGCAGCGGGAGGTTCACAATGAGCAGTTCTTC. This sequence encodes CASSEQREVHNEQFF.

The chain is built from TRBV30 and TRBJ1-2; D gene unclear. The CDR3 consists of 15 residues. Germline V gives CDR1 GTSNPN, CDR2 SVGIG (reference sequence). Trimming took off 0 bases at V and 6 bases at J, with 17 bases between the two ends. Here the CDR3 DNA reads TGTGCCTGGAGTGTACGTGGAGACCCTCCGAATGGCTACACCTTC. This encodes CAWSVRGDPPNGYTF.

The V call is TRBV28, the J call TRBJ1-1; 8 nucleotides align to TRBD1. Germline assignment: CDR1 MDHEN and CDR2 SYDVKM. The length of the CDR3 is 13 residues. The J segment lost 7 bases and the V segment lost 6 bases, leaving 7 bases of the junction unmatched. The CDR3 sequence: CASSSGQEGEAFF. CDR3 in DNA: TGTGCCAGCAGCTCGGGACAGGAGGGTGAAGCTTTCTTT.

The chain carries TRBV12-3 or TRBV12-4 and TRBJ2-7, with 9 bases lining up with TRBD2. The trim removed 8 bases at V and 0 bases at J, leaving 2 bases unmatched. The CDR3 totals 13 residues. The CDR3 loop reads CASAGGFSYEQYF. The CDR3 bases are TGTGCCAGCGCGGGGGGGTTCTCCTACGAGCAGTACTTC.

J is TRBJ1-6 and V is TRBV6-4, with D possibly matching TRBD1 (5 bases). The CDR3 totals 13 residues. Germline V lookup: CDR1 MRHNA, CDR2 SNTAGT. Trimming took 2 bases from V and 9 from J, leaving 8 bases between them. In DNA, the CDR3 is TGTGCCAGCAGTGACGGGGGTGGTTCACCCCTCCACTTT. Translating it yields CASSDGGGSPLHF.

The CDR3 DNA follows: TGTGCCAGCAGCTCGGGATGGGAGACCCAGTACTTC. Encoded protein: CASSSGWETQYF. V and J are TRBV7-9 and TRBJ2-5, with D possibly matching TRBD2 (5 bases). Per germline, CDR1 SEHNR and CDR2 FQNEAQ (reference sequence). Trimming took 4 bases from V and 5 from J, leaving 8 bases between them. This CDR3 is built from 12 residues.